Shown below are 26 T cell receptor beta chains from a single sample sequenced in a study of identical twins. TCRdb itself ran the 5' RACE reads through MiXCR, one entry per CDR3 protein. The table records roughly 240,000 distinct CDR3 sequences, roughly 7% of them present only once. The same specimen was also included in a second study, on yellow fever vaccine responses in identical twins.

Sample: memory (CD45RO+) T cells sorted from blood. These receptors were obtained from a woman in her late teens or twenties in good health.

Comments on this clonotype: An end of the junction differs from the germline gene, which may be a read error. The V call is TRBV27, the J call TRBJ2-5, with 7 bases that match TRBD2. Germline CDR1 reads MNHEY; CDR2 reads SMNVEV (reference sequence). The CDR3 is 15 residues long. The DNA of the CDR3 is TGTGCCAGCAGCACTATTCGGACTAGTCAAGAGGCCCAGTACTTC. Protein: CASSTIRTSQEAQYF.

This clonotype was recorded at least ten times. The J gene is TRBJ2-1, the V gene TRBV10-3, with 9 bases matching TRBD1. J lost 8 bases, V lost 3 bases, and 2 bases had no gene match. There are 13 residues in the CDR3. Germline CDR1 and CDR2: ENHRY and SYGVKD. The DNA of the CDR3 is TGTGCCATCAGTGAAAGGACAGGGGATGAGCAGTTCTTC. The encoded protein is CAISERTGDEQFF.

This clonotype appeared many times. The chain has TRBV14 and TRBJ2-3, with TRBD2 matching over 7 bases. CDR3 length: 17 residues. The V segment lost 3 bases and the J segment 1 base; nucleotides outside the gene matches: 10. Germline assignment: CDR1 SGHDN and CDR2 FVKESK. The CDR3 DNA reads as TGTGCCAGCAGCCACCGGAGGGGTAGCGGGCGCACAGATACGCAGTATTTT. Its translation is CASSHRRGSGRTDTQYF.

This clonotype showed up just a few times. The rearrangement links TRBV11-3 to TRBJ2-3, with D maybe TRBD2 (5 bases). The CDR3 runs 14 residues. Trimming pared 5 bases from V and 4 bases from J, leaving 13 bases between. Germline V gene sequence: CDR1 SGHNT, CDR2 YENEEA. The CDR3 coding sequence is TGTGCCAGCAGCCCGGGGTCCCGTCCAGATACGCAGTATTTT. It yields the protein CASSPGSRPDTQYF.

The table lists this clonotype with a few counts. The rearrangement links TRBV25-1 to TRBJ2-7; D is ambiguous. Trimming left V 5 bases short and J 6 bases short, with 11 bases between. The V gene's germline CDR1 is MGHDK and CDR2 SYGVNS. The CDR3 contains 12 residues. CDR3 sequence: CASSRGRVEQYF. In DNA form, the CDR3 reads TGTGCCAGCAGTCGTGGTAGGGTCGAGCAGTACTTC.

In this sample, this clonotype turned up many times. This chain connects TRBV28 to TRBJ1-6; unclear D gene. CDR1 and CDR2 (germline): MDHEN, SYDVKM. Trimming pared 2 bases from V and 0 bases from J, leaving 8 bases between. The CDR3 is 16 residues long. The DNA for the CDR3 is TGTGCCAGCAGTTTAGTCAGAAGCTCCTATAATTCACCCCTCCACTTT. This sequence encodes CASSLVRSSYNSPLHF. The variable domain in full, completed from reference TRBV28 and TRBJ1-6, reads DVKVTQSSRYLVKRTGEKVFLECVQDMDHENMFWYRQDPGLGLRLIYFSYDVKMKEKGDIPEGYSVSREKKERFSLILESASTNQTSMYLCASSLVRSSYNSPLHFGNGTRLTVT.

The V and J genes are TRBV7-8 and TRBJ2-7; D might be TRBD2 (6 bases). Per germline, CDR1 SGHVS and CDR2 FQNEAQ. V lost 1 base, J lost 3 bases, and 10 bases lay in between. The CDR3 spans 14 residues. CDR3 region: CASSLGEAGYEQYF. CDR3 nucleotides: TGTGCCAGCAGCTTAGGTGAAGCGGGCTACGAGCAGTACTTC.

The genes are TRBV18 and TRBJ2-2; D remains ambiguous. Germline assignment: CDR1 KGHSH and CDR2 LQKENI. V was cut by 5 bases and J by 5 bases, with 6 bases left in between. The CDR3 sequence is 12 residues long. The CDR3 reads CASSASTGELFF. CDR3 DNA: TGTGCCAGCTCAGCAAGTACCGGGGAGCTGTTTTTT.

CDR3 sequence: CATSDRTSGQETQYF. CDR3 sequence (DNA): TGTGCCACCAGTGATCGGACTAGCGGCCAAGAGACCCAGTACTTC. The V gene is TRBV24-1, the J gene TRBJ2-5, with 10 bases aligning to TRBD2. Germline V gives CDR1 KGHDR, CDR2 SFDVKD. J was trimmed by 1 base and V by 3 bases; bases with no gene match: 1. The CDR3 length is 15 residues.

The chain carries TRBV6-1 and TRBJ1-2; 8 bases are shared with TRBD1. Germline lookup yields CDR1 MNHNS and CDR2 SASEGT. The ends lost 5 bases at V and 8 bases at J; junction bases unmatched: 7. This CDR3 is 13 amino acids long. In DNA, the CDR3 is TGTGCCAGCAGTCGACAGGGGCATTGGGGCTACACCTTC. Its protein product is CASSRQGHWGYTF.

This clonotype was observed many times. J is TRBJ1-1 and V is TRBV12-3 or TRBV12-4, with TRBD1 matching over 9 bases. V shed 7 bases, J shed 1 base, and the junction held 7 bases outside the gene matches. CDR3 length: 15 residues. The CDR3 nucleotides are TGTGCCAGCACCCTAACAGGGGGCGGGAACACTGAAGCTTTCTTT. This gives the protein CASTLTGGGNTEAFF.

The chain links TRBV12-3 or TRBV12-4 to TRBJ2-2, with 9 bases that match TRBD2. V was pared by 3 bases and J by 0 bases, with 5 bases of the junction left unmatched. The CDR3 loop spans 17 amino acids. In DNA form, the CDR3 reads TGTGCCAGCAGTTTTTGGCTAGCGGGGACGAACACCGGGGAGCTGTTTTTT. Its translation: CASSFWLAGTNTGELFF.

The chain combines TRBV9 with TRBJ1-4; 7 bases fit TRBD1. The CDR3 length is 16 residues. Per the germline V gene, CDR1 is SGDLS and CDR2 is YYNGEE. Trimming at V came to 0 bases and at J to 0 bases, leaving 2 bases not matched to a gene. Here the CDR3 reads CASSVDRGATNEKLFF. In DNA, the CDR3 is TGTGCCAGCAGCGTAGACAGGGGAGCAACTAATGAAAAACTGTTTTTT. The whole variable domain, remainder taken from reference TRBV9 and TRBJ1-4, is DSGVTQTPKHLITATGQRVTLRCSPRSGDLSVYWYQQSLDQGLQFLIQYYNGEERAKGNILERFSAQQFPDLHSELNLSSLELGDSALYFCASSVDRGATNEKLFFGSGTQLSVL.

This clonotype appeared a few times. CDR3 in DNA: TGTGCCAGCAGTTTAAGGGTGACAGGGGGCGCCTACAATGAGCAGTTCTTC. Translated: CASSLRVTGGAYNEQFF. V usage is TRBV27 and J usage is TRBJ2-1, with 10 bases identical to TRBD1. There are 17 residues in the CDR3. Germline assignment: CDR1 MNHEY and CDR2 SMNVEV (reference sequence). The ends lost 2 bases at V and 2 bases at J; junction bases unmatched: 6.

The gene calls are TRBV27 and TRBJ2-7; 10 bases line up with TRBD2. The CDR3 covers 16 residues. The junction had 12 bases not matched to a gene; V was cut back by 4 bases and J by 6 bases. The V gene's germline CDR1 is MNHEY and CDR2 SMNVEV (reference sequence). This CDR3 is CASSSAEREGRFEQYF. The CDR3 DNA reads TGTGCCAGCAGTTCCGCGGAGCGGGAGGGCCGGTTCGAGCAGTACTTC.

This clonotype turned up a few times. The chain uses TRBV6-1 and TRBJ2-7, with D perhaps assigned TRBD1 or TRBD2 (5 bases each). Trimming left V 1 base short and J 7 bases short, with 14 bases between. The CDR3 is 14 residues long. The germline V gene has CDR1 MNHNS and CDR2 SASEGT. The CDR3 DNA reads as TGTGCCAGCAGTGAAGGGGGGACGTTGATTGAGCAGTACTTC. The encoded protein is CASSEGGTLIEQYF.

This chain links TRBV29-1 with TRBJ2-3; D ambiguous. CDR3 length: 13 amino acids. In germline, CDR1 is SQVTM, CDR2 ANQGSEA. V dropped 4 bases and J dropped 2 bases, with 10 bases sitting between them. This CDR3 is CSVGQKITDTQYF. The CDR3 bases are TGCAGCGTTGGACAAAAAATCACAGATACGCAGTATTTT.

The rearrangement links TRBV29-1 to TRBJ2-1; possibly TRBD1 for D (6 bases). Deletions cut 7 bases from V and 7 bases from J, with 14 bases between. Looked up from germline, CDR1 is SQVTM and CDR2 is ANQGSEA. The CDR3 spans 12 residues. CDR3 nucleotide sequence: TGCAGCGGTTTGAGGACAGTGAATGAGCAGTTCTTC. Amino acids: CSGLRTVNEQFF.

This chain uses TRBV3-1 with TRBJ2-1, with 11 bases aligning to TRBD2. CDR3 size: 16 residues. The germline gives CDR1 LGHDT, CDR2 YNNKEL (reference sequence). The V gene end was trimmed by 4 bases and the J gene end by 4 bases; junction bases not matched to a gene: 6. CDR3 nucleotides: TGTGCCAGCAGCCCCTCCGGGACTAGCGGTTACAATGAGCAGTTCTTC. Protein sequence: CASSPSGTSGYNEQFF.

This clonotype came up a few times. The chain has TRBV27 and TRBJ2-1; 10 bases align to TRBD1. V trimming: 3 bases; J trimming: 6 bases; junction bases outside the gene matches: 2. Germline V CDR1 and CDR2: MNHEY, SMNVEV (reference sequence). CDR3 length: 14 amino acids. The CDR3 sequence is CASSFGTGANEQFF. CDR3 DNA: TGTGCCAGCAGTTTCGGGACAGGGGCCAATGAGCAGTTCTTC.

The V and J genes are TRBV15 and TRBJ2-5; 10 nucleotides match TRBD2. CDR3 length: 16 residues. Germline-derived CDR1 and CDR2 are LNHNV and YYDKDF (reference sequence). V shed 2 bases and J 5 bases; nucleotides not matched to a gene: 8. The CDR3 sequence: CATSRLAGVDGETQYF. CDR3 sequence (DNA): TGTGCCACCAGCAGACTAGCGGGGGTGGATGGGGAGACCCAGTACTTC.

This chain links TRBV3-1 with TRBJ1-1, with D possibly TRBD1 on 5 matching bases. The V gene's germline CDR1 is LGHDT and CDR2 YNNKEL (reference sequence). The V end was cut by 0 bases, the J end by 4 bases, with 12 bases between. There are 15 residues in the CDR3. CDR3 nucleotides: TGTGCCAGCAGCCAAGACAGGGTTCAGGTCACTGAAGCTTTCTTT. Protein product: CASSQDRVQVTEAFF.

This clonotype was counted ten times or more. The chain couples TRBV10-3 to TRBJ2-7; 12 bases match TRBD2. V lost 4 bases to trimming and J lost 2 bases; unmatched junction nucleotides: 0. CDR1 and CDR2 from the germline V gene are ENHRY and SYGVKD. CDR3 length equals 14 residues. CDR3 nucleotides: TGTGCCATCAGTGGGACTAGCGGGGCCTACGAGCAGTACTTC. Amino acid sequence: CAISGTSGAYEQYF.

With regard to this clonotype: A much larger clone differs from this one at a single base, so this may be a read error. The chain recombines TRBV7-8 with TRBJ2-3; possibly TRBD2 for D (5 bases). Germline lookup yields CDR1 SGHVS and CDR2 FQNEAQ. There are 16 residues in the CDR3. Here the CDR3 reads CASSLGLAYSTDAQYF. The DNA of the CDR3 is TGTGCCAGCAGCTTAGGGTTAGCGTATAGCACAGATGCGCAGTATTTT.

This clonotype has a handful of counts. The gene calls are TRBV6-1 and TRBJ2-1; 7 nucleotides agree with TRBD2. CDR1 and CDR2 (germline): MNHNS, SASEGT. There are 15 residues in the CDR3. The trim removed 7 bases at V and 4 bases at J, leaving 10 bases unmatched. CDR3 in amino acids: CASTKDGRRYNEQFF. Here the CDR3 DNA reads TGTGCCAGCACCAAGGACGGGAGGCGGTACAATGAGCAGTTCTTC.

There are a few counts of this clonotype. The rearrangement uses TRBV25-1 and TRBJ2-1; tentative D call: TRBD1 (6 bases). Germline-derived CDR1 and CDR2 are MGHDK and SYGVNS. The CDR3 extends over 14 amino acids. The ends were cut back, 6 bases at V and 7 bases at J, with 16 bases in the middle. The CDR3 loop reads CASRDSHGPNEQFF. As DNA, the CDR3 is TGTGCCAGCAGGGACAGCCACGGACCGAATGAGCAGTTCTTC.